This T cell receptor beta chain was sequenced in a study of response to subunit inactivated influenza vaccine. This clonotype was observed many times. Antigen: not known. TCRdb used MiXCR to reprocess the RT-PCR reads, holding one entry per CDR3 protein. The data contain about 190,000 distinct CDR3 sequences, 13% to 15% of them singletons. General study results and limits: Few additional T cells are recruited per seasonal influenza vaccination, authors suggested.

Looked up from germline, CDR1 is SQVTM and CDR2 is ANQGSEA. V gave up 2 bases and J gave up 4 bases; unmatched junction bases: 5. The CDR3 length is 16 residues. This TCR was sampled from a man in his fifties who received an inactivated influenza vaccine. Sequenced here: CD8+ T cells sorted from PBMCs, sampled around 5 days after vaccination. This chain uses TRBV29-1 with TRBJ2-1; 13 bases agree with TRBD2. CDR3 loop: CSVELMTSGGYNEQFF. CDR3 coding DNA: TGCAGCGTTGAATTAATGACTAGCGGGGGGTACAATGAGCAGTTCTTC.